These T cell receptor beta chains were read from a single sample in a study of blood T cell repertoires in COVID-19. Repertoires were generated with immunoSEQ multiplex PCR, while TCRdb's copy carries only in-frame clones and drops some. The data show hundreds of thousands of clones, 70% to 90% seen once. Specimen: peripheral blood. These receptors were taken from a young woman who had recovered from COVID-19. The CDR3 runs from the conserved cysteine through the conserved F or W. Fields, in order: V gene, J gene, CDR3 protein.

TRBV18	TRBJ1-6	CASSPWTGAESPLHF
TRBV25-1	TRBJ2-7	CASSARPAHEQYF
TRBV5-1	TRBJ1-6	CASSLATVGSPLHF
TRBV30	TRBJ2-3	CAWTSGESDTQYF
TRBV5-1	TRBJ2-1	CASASLAGDDEQFF
TRBV6-2/TRBV6-3	TRBJ1-4	CASSYLGSAYEKLFF
TRBV7-8	TRBJ1-1	CASSLGPGRNTEAFF
TRBV5-6	TRBJ2-1	CASSFVGHGDNEQFF
TRBV5-4	TRBJ1-2	CASSLGGSNYGYTF
TRBV19	TRBJ1-6	CASSPPGQGTSPLHF
TRBV7-6	TRBJ2-5	CASSPGLRGETQYF
TRBV18	TRBJ2-3	CASSPRGLAGGDTQYF
TRBV15	TRBJ2-5	CATSRGQGNQETQYF
TRBV6-1	TRBJ1-1	CASSERLAGGSNEAFF
TRBV30	TRBJ2-3	CAWSRQTRDTQYF
TRBV19	TRBJ2-7	CASSFRRGAGPYEQYF
TRBV6-2/TRBV6-3	TRBJ1-2	CASSVQGRWRGYTF
TRBV30	TRBJ2-2	CAWTSAGGELFF